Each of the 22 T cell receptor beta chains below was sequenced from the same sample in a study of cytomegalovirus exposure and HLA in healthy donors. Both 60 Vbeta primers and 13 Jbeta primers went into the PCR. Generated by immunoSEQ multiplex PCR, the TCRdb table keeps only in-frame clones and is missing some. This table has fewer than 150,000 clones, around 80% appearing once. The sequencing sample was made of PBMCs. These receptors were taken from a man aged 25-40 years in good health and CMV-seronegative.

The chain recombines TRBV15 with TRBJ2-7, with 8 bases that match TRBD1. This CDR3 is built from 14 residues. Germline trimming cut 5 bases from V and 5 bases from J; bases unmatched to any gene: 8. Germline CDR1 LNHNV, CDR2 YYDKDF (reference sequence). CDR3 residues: CATSRTGQGNEQYF. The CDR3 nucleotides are TGTGCCACCAGCCGCACAGGACAGGGAAACGAGCAGTACTTC.

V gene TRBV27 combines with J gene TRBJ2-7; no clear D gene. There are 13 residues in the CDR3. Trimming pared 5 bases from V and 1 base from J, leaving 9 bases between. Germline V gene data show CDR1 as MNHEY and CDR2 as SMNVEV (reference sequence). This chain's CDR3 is CASSALPSYEQYF. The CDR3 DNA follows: TGTGCCAGCAGTGCCCTACCATCCTACGAGCAGTACTTC.

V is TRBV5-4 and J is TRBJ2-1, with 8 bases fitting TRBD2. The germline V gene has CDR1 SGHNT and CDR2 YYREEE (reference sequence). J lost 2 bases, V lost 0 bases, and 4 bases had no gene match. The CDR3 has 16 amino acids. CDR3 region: CASSLAGTSPYNEQFF. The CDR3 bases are TGTGCCAGCAGCTTGGCCGGGACTAGTCCCTACAATGAGCAGTTCTTC.

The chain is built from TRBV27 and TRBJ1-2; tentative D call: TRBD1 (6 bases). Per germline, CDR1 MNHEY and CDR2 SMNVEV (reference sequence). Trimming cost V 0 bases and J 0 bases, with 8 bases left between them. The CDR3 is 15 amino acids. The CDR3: CASSLSAGANYGYTF. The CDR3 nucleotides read TGTGCCAGCAGTTTATCGGCAGGGGCTAACTATGGCTACACCTTC.

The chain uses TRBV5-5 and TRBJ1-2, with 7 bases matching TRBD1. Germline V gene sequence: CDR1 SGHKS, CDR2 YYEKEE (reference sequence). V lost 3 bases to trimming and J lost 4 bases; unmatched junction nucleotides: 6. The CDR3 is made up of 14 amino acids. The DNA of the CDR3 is TGTGCCAGCAGCTCCGACAGGGAATCCTATGGCTACACCTTC. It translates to CASSSDRESYGYTF.

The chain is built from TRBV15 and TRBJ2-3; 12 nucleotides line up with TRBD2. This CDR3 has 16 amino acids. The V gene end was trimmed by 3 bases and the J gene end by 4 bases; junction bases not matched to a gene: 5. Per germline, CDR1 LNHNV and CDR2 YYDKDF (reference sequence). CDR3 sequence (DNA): TGTGCCACCAGCAGCAGACTAGCGGGAGTACCAGATACGCAGTATTTT. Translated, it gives CATSSRLAGVPDTQYF.

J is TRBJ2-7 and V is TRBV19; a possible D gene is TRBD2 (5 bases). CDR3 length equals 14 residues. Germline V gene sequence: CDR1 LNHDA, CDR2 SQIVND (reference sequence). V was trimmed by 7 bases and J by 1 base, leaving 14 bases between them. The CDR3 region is CASNGGGPSYEQYF. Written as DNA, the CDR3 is TGTGCCAGTAACGGTGGAGGACCTTCCTACGAGCAGTACTTC.

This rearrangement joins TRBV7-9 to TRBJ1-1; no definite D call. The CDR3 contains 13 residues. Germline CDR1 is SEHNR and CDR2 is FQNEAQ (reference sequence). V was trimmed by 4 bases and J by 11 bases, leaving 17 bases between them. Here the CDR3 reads CASSSPGLGGAFF. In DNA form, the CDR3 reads TGTGCCAGCAGCTCCCCGGGCCTTGGAGGGGCTTTCTTT.

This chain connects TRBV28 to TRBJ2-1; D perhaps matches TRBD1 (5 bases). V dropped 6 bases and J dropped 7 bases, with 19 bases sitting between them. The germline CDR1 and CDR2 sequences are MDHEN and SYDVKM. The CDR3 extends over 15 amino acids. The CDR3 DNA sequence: TGTGCCAGCAGAGAAATGGGATCCAGGGCGAATGAGCAGTTCTTC. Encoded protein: CASREMGSRANEQFF. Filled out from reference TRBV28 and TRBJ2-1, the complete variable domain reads DVKVTQSSRYLVKRTGEKVFLECVQDMDHENMFWYRQDPGLGLRLIYFSYDVKMKEKGDIPEGYSVSREKKERFSLILESASTNQTSMYLCASREMGSRANEQFFGPGTRLTVL.

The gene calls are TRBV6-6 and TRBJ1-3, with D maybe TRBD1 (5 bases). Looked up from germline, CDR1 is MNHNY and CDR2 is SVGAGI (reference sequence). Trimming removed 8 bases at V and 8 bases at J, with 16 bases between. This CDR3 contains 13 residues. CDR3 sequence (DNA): TGTGCCAGCCCAGGCCTAGAAGGGGACACCATATATTTT. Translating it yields CASPGLEGDTIYF.

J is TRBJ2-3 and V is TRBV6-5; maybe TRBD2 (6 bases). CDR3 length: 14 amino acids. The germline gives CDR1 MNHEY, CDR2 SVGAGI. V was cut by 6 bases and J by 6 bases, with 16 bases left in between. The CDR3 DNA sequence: TGTGCCAGCAGCCGGGGACTTGCGCATGATACGCAGTATTTT. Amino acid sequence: CASSRGLAHDTQYF.

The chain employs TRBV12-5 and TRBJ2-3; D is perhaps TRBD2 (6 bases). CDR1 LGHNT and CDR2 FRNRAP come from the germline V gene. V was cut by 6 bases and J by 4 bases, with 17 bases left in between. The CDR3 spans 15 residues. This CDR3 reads CASGDIGGSADTQYF. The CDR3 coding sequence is TGTGCTAGTGGCGACATCGGAGGGAGCGCAGATACGCAGTATTTT. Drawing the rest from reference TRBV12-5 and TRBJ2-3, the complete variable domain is DARVTQTPRHKVTEMGQEVTMRCQPILGHNTVFWYRQTMMQGLELLAYFRNRAPLDDSGMPKDRFSAEMPDATLATLKIQPSEPRDSAVYFCASGDIGGSADTQYFGPGTRLTVL.

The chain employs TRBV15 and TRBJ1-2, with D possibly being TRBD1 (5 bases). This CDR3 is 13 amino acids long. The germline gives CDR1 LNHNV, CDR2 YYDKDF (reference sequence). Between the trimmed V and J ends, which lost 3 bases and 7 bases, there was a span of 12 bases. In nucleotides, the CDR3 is TGTGCCACCAGCAGGGGCGGGGGAAGTGGCTACACCTTC. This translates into CATSRGGGSGYTF.

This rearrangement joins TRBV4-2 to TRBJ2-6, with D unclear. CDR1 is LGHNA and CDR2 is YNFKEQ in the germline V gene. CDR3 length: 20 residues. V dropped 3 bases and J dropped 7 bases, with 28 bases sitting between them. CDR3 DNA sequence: TGTGCCAGCAGCCAGGAACCAGAGAGGTCCAAGCCCACTCGTGCCAACGTCCTGACTTTC. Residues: CASSQEPERSKPTRANVLTF.

This CDR3 is CASSPPGQGNTGELFF. The CDR3 nucleotides are TGTGCCAGCAGTCCCCCGGGACAGGGGAACACCGGGGAGCTGTTTTTT. The V call is TRBV28, the J call TRBJ2-2; TRBD1 aligns across 9 bases. Germline values: CDR1 MDHEN, CDR2 SYDVKM. Unmatched junction bases numbered 5, after V lost 5 bases and J lost 1 base. The CDR3 covers 16 residues. The full variable domain, rest sourced from reference TRBV28 and TRBJ2-2, is DVKVTQSSRYLVKRTGEKVFLECVQDMDHENMFWYRQDPGLGLRLIYFSYDVKMKEKGDIPEGYSVSREKKERFSLILESASTNQTSMYLCASSPPGQGNTGELFFGEGSRLTVL.

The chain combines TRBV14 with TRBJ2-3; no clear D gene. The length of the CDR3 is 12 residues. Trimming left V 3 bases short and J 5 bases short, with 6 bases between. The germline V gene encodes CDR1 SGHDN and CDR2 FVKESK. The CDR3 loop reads CASSQSRDTQYF. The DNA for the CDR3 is TGTGCCAGCAGCCAGTCCCGAGATACGCAGTATTTT.

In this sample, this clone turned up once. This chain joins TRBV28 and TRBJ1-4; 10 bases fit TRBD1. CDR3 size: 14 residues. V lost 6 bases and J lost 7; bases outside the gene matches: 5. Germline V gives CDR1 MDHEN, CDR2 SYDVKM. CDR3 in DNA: TGTGCCAGCAGGCGACAGGGGGCTGGTGAAAAACTGTTTTTT. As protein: CASRRQGAGEKLFF.

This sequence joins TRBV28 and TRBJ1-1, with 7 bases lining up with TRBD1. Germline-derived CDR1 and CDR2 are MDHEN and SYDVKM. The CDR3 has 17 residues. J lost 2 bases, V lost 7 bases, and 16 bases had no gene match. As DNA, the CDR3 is TGTGCCAGCATACCGTCACTAGGGACAGAGGTTAACACTGAAGCTTTCTTT. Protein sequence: CASIPSLGTEVNTEAFF.

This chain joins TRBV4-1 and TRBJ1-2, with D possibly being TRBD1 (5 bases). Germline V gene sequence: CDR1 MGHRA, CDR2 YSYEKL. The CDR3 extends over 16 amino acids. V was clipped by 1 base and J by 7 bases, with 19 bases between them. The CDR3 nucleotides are TGCGCCAGCAGCCAAGGGGGCAGCCTCTCCGTATGTGGCTACACCTTC. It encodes CASSQGGSLSVCGYTF.

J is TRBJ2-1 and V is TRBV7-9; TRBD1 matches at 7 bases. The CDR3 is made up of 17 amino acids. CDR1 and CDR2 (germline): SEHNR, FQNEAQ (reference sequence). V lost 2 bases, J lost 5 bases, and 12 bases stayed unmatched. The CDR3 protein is CASSLTGISTGDNEQFF. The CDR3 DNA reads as TGTGCCAGCAGCTTAACCGGGATAAGCACAGGGGACAATGAGCAGTTCTTC.

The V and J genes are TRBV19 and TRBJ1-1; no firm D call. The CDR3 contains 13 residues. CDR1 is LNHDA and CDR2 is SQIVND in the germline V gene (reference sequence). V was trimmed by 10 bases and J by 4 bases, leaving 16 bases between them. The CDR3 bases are TGTGCCACCAAATTCGGCGGGGTCACTGAAGCTTTCTTT. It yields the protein CATKFGGVTEAFF.

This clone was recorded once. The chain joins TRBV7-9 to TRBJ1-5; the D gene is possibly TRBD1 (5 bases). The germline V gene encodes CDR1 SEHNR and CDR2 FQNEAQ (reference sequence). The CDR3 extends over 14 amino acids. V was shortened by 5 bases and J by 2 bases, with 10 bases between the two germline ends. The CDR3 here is CASSGDWGNQPQHF. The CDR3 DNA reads TGTGCCAGCAGCGGGGACTGGGGCAATCAGCCCCAGCATTTT.